These 7 T cell receptor beta chains originate from one sample sequenced in a study of cytomegalovirus exposure and HLA in healthy donors (dated by TCRdb to about 2017). Receptor amplification or capture employed the immunoSEQ multiplex PCR assay. The multiplex PCR relied on a mix of 60 forward primers for TCR Vbeta segments and 13 reverse primers for TCR Jbeta segments. Not all clones reach the TCRdb copy of this immuneACCESS table, which keeps in-frame sequences only. Checked studies attribute under half of the gap to unresolved V genes and leave the rest unexplained. The sample contains 130,000 or so clones, about 78% of them found a single time. The ten largest clonotypes hold less than 4.5% of the sample. The sample comprised PBMCs. The source of these receptors is a man aged 45 to 65 in good health and CMV-seropositive.

The chain recombines TRBV4-1 with TRBJ1-1; D is unresolved. Trimming left V 1 base short and J 2 bases short, with 11 bases between. Germline-derived CDR1 and CDR2 are MGHRA and YSYEKL. This CDR3 contains 15 residues. The CDR3 bases are TGCGCCAGCAGCCAAGTCTCCGGTTTCAACACTGAAGCTTTCTTT. Its protein is CASSQVSGFNTEAFF.

Comments on this clone: Other DNA sequences in the same sample also yield this CDR3. The chain couples TRBV4-1 to TRBJ2-5; 7 positions match TRBD1. V lost 3 bases and J lost 1; bases outside the gene matches: 5. The germline V gene has CDR1 MGHRA and CDR2 YSYEKL. This CDR3 is built from 15 residues. The CDR3: CASSHGNRGQETQYF. In DNA, the CDR3 is TGCGCCAGCAGCCATGGAAACAGGGGCCAAGAGACCCAGTACTTC.

The chain employs TRBV4-1 and TRBJ1-1; D gene unclear. Germline CDR1 is MGHRA and CDR2 is YSYEKL. Trimming left V 3 bases short and J 0 bases short, with 11 bases between. The CDR3 sequence is 15 residues long. The CDR3: CASSQEPEVNTEAFF. DNA of the CDR3: TGCGCCAGCAGCCAGGAGCCAGAAGTGAACACTGAAGCTTTCTTT.

The chain uses TRBV2 and TRBJ1-4; maybe TRBD1 (5 bases). Germline V CDR1 and CDR2: SNHLY, FYNNEI. The CDR3 loop spans 15 amino acids. The germline V and J ends were trimmed by 6 bases and 0 bases, with 11 bases remaining between them. The CDR3 is CASRRGTTTNEKLFF. CDR3 in DNA: TGTGCCAGCAGAAGGGGTACAACAACTAATGAAAAACTGTTTTTT.

This clone was detected only a few times. The J gene is TRBJ2-2, the V gene TRBV19; perhaps TRBD2 as D (5 bases). CDR3 length: 15 amino acids. Germline CDR1 and CDR2: LNHDA and SQIVND (reference sequence). V lost 8 bases and J 3 bases, leaving 16 bases between the germline ends. The CDR3 DNA reads TGTGCCAGTCGTCCTGGAGGCTTCTACACCGGGGAGCTGTTTTTT. Its protein is CASRPGGFYTGELFF.

This clone was detected only a few times. This chain uses TRBV4-3 with TRBJ1-5, with a tentative D call TRBD1 (6 bases). Germline CDR1 LGHNA, CDR2 YSLEER. CDR3 size: 15 residues. Trimming left V 2 bases short and J 4 bases short, with 12 bases between. CDR3 sequence: CASSQITGKNQPQHF. The CDR3 region has the DNA TGCGCCAGCAGCCAAATCACAGGGAAAAATCAGCCCCAGCATTTT.

The chain joins TRBV7-9 to TRBJ2-1; no clear D. The CDR3 contains 14 residues. From germline, CDR1 is SEHNR and CDR2 FQNEAQ (reference sequence). Trimming left V 5 bases short and J 8 bases short, with 16 bases between. CDR3 amino acids: CASSNWASNDEQFF. In DNA, the CDR3 is TGTGCCAGCAGCAACTGGGCGAGCAACGATGAGCAGTTCTTC.